This TCR beta chain was captured by sequencing in a study of PD-1 blockade in classical Hodgkin lymphoma. The table came from immunoSEQ multiplex PCR; TCRdb's copy has only in-frame clones and leaves some out. Altogether about 63,000 clones are present, 88% being singletons, with the ten largest covering under 6.5%. No patient escaped relapse after autologous stem cell transplantation, and brentuximab vedotin exposure varied. Best responses fell into complete response, partial response or progressive disease. Per the germline V gene, CDR1 is SEHNR and CDR2 is FQNEAQ (reference sequence). Germline trimming cut 4 bases from V and 2 bases from J; bases unmatched to any gene: 4. The CDR3 consists of 15 residues. Regarding this clone: What it binds is not known.

Study-wide points: Complete responders showed a baseline diversity that resembled the diversity of newly diagnosed patients. As was reported, newly diagnosed patients showed lower baseline TCR diversity than healthy donors did.

The chain links TRBV7-9 to TRBJ1-3; 8 nucleotides agree with TRBD1. The sample in question was peripheral blood mononuclear cells (PBMCs), obtained before the second cycle of nivolumab. This clonotype originated in a human donor with classical Hodgkin lymphoma. The CDR3 DNA follows: TGTGCCAGCAGCTCCGGACAGGGCACTGGAAACACCATATATTTT. Amino acids: CASSSGQGTGNTIYF. Drawing the rest from reference TRBV7-9 and TRBJ1-3, the complete variable domain is DTGVSQNPRHKITKRGQNVTFRCDPISEHNRLYWYRQTLGQGPEFLTYFQNEAQLEKSRLLSDRFSAERPKGSFSTLEIQRTEQGDSAMYLCASSSGQGTGNTIYFGEGSWLTVV.